This record looks at one T cell receptor beta chain sequence and its context. Antigen unknown. Primers: 60 Vbeta forward and 13 Jbeta reverse. This table comes from immunoSEQ multiplex PCR, and its TCRdb copy is limited to in-frame clones, with some not included. Seen here are approximately 300,000 clones, around 80% observed once, and the top ten hold about 0.3%. The sample is drawn from a study of cytomegalovirus exposure and HLA in healthy donors. The study, taken as a whole, reports: A missense DCLRE1C variant was associated with V- and J-gene trimming of TCR beta chains in a later analysis, and an independent cohort replicated the association.

The specimen sequenced was PBMCs. This receptor was obtained from a girl between 2 and 10 years old in good health and CMV-seronegative.

The CDR3: CASSSPGHYYEQYF. The CDR3 DNA sequence: TGTGCCAGCAGTTCTCCCGGACACTACTACGAGCAGTACTTC. The chain joins TRBV28 to TRBJ2-7; D may be TRBD1 (5 bases). V shed 4 bases and J shed 3 bases, with 13 bases lying between them. The CDR3 covers 14 residues. Germline V gene data show CDR1 as MDHEN and CDR2 as SYDVKM.